The next 30 T cell receptor beta chains were all read from a single sample in a study of T cells in Graves' hyperthyroidism and ophthalmopathy. RNA transcripts were the template for amplifying TCR beta CDR3 regions. When the TCR CDR3 underwent first-round RT-PCR, the HTBI primer set was used. From the multiplex PCR reads, TCRdb called clonotypes with MiXCR, one entry per CDR3 protein. The table has 500,000 to 750,000 distinct CDR3 sequences, around 16% seen once. The sequencing sample was made of blood. The receptors were sampled from a woman in her twenties or thirties with Graves' hyperthyroidism.

This chain joins TRBV29-1 and TRBJ2-2; D is unresolved. Per the germline V gene, CDR1 is SQVTM and CDR2 is ANQGSEA. This CDR3 has 12 amino acids. Trimming removed 5 bases at V and 2 bases at J, with 6 bases between. As DNA, the CDR3 is TGCAGCGTTTTAGGCAACACCGGGGAGCTGTTTTTT. Translating gives CSVLGNTGELFF.

This clonotype was counted only a few times. Since a much larger clone is just one base distant, this may be a read error. Here the CDR3 DNA reads TGTGCCAACAGTTCAACAGGGGGCAGTCAAGACACCTTC. Protein sequence: CANSSTGGSQDTF. This chain connects TRBV27 to TRBJ1-2; 9 bases are shared with TRBD1. The CDR3 has 13 residues. Germline-derived CDR1 and CDR2 are MNHEY and SMNVEV (reference sequence).

This clonotype came up a few times. This sequence joins TRBV19 and TRBJ2-1; D is ambiguous. Between the trimmed V and J ends, which lost 3 bases and 15 bases, there was a span of 18 bases. From germline, CDR1 is LNHDA and CDR2 SQIVND (reference sequence). The CDR3 length is 13 residues. Here the CDR3 reads CASSIGFGQPGFF. CDR3 DNA: TGTGCCAGTAGTATTGGGTTCGGGCAGCCCGGGTTCTTC.

Comments on this clonotype: This may come from a read error, since a much larger clone is one base off. V and J are TRBV6-1 and TRBJ2-3; 7 bases are a match to TRBD2. The CDR3 extends over 13 amino acids. Per the germline V gene, CDR1 is MNHNS and CDR2 is SASEGT. CDR3 region: CAIAGVGTGTQYF. CDR3 bases: TGTGCTATAGCGGGTGTCGGCACAGGTACGCAGTATTTT.

This clonotype was detected a few times. The J gene is TRBJ1-2, the V gene TRBV6-1; the match to TRBD1 covers 7 bases. Germline V gives CDR1 MNHNS, CDR2 SASEGT. Trimming cost V 0 bases and J 4 bases; bases outside gene matches: 5. CDR3 length equals 15 residues. The CDR3: CASSEAFDRAYGYTF. Here the CDR3 DNA reads TGTGCCAGCAGTGAAGCCTTCGACAGGGCCTATGGCTACACCTTC.

This clonotype was observed at least ten times. The chain uses TRBV15 and TRBJ2-7, with 7 bases fitting TRBD2. Germline-derived CDR1 and CDR2 are LNHNV and YYDKDF (reference sequence). This CDR3 comprises 14 residues. The trim removed 3 bases at V and 1 base at J, leaving 3 bases unmatched. The CDR3 is CATSRGGSSYEQYF. The CDR3 DNA sequence: TGTGCCACCAGCAGGGGAGGGAGTTCCTACGAGCAGTACTTC.

At least ten counts were recorded for this clonotype. The V and J genes are TRBV27 and TRBJ2-7; 8 positions agree with TRBD2. With 4 bases clipped from V and 5 bases from J, the junction kept 13 bases outside the gene matches. The V gene's germline CDR1 is MNHEY and CDR2 SMNVEV (reference sequence). The CDR3 is made up of 16 amino acids. In DNA form, the CDR3 reads TGTGCCAGCAGTTACCGCACCGGGACTAGTTTCAACGAGCAGTACTTC. It translates to CASSYRTGTSFNEQYF.

This clonotype was observed a few times. The V gene is TRBV12-5, the J gene TRBJ2-1; TRBD2 matches 8 bases. CDR1 and CDR2 from the germline V gene are LGHNT and FRNRAP. The CDR3 contains 15 residues. V trimming: 10 bases; J trimming: 2 bases; junction bases outside the gene matches: 10. In DNA form, the CDR3 reads TGTGCTACCCACACGGGGGGGACTACCTACAATGAGCAGTTCTTC. The encoded protein is CATHTGGTTYNEQFF.

This chain uses TRBV6-1 with TRBJ2-4; 14 nucleotides align to TRBD2. The trim removed 6 bases at V and 0 bases at J, leaving 7 bases unmatched. The germline V gene has CDR1 MNHNS and CDR2 SASEGT. This CDR3 region has 18 residues. CDR3: CASRTGLAGVLAKNIQYF. CDR3 DNA sequence: TGTGCCAGCAGGACGGGACTAGCGGGAGTGCTAGCCAAAAACATTCAGTACTTC.

This clonotype was picked up one time. The gene calls are TRBV19 and TRBJ1-1; maybe TRBD1 (5 bases). The V gene lost 10 bases and the J gene lost 8 bases, with 14 bases spanning the gap. This CDR3 is 11 amino acids long. The germline V gene has CDR1 LNHDA and CDR2 SQIVND (reference sequence). The CDR3 here is CATGGDREAFF. CDR3 sequence (DNA): TGTGCCACCGGGGGGGACCGGGAAGCTTTCTTT.

This clonotype was seen many times. This rearrangement joins TRBV7-2 to TRBJ2-7, with D possibly TRBD1 on 5 matching bases. This CDR3 comprises 14 residues. V gave up 0 bases and J gave up 3 bases, with 9 bases separating them. Germline CDR1 reads SGHTA; CDR2 reads FQGNSA. CDR3: CASSLAGDYYEQYF. Written as DNA, the CDR3 is TGTGCCAGCAGCTTAGCAGGGGATTACTACGAGCAGTACTTC.

This clonotype was counted at least ten times. The chain has TRBV10-3 and TRBJ2-3; TRBD2 matches at 15 bases. The length of the CDR3 is 18 residues. Germline CDR1 is ENHRY and CDR2 is SYGVKD. V gave up 7 bases and J gave up 2 bases; unmatched junction bases: 10. CDR3 sequence (DNA): TGTGCCATCAATTCCGGACTAGCGGGAGGGCCCTCCACAGATACGCAGTATTTT. Its translation: CAINSGLAGGPSTDTQYF.

J is TRBJ2-2 and V is TRBV19, with TRBD2 matching over 8 bases. V shed 5 bases and J 4 bases; nucleotides not matched to a gene: 9. This CDR3 has 16 amino acids. Germline V CDR1 and CDR2: LNHDA, SQIVND (reference sequence). The CDR3 is CASSYGGGVVTGELFF. The CDR3 DNA reads as TGTGCCAGTAGTTACGGGGGGGGGGTTGTCACCGGGGAGCTGTTTTTT.

This clonotype was detected many times. The V and J genes are TRBV28 and TRBJ2-7; 9 nucleotides align to TRBD1. This CDR3 has 16 residues. Looked up from germline, CDR1 is MDHEN and CDR2 is SYDVKM. V shed 2 bases, J shed 0 bases, and the junction held 5 bases outside the gene matches. The CDR3 here is CASSLPGQGYSYEQYF. The CDR3 DNA is TGTGCCAGCAGTTTACCCGGACAGGGGTACTCCTACGAGCAGTACTTC.

This chain connects TRBV19 to TRBJ2-1; no clear D gene. V was shortened by 5 bases and J by 8 bases, with 25 bases between the two germline ends. The germline V gene encodes CDR1 LNHDA and CDR2 SQIVND (reference sequence). This CDR3 has 17 residues. The CDR3 spells CASSAHKKVGPWDEQFF. The CDR3 DNA sequence: TGTGCCAGTAGTGCACATAAAAAGGTAGGACCCTGGGATGAGCAGTTCTTC. Based on the CDR3 plus reference TRBV19 and TRBJ2-1, the full variable domain is DGGITQSPKYLFRKEGQNVTLSCEQNLNHDAMYWYRQDPGQGLRLIYYSQIVNDFQKGDIAEGYSVSREKKESFPLTVTSAQKNPTAFYLCASSAHKKVGPWDEQFFGPGTRLTVL.

This clonotype was picked up a small number of times. Mismatch with germline at one junction end may stem from a read error. The V and J genes are TRBV7-9 and TRBJ2-7; TRBD1 is a possible D gene (5 bases). CDR1 is SEHNR, CDR2 FQNEAQ, per germline (reference sequence). This CDR3 has 17 residues. The CDR3 here is CASSPGIRWLGSYGQYF. The CDR3 DNA reads as TGTGCCAGCAGCCCAGGGATTCGCTGGCTTGGGTCCTACGGGCAGTACTTC.

This clonotype showed up many times. This chain uses TRBV20-1 with TRBJ2-6; 10 bases are a match to TRBD2. CDR3 size: 19 residues. V trimming: 1 base; J trimming: 0 bases; junction bases outside the gene matches: 9. Germline V gene data show CDR1 as DFQATT and CDR2 as SNEGSKA (reference sequence). The CDR3 sequence: CSARGWASGSASGANVLTF. The CDR3 DNA follows: TGCAGTGCTAGAGGTTGGGCTAGCGGGAGTGCCTCTGGGGCCAACGTCCTGACTTTC.

This clonotype was seen ten or more times. The gene calls are TRBV6-1 and TRBJ1-1, with a weak D call TRBD1 (5 bases). Germline V gene data show CDR1 as MNHNS and CDR2 as SASEGT. The CDR3 has 18 amino acids. The V and J ends lost 2 bases and 0 bases respectively, with 19 bases between them. The CDR3, as DNA: TGTGCCAGCAGTGAACAGGGTCGGATAATCCGGATGAACACTGAAGCTTTCTTT. It specifies CASSEQGRIIRMNTEAFF.

At least ten counts were recorded for this clonotype. V is TRBV20-1 and J is TRBJ2-3; TRBD1 matches at 7 bases. J gave up 2 bases and V 6 bases, and 2 bases lay outside the gene matches. Germline V gene data show CDR1 as DFQATT and CDR2 as SNEGSKA (reference sequence). The length of the CDR3 is 12 residues. CDR3 sequence reads: CSATGVTDTQYF. CDR3 coding DNA: TGCAGTGCAACAGGGGTCACAGATACGCAGTATTTT.

This clonotype was observed a handful of times. The chain links TRBV29-1 to TRBJ2-2; D might be TRBD2 (5 bases). Germline CDR1 is SQVTM and CDR2 is ANQGSEA. Trimming removed 4 bases at V and 0 bases at J, with 6 bases between. CDR3 length: 13 residues. The CDR3 coding sequence is TGCAGCGTTGGAGCGGCGAACACCGGGGAGCTGTTTTTT. Translating it yields CSVGAANTGELFF.

This clonotype appeared a few times. The rearrangement joins TRBV24-1 to TRBJ2-3; 12 nucleotides agree with TRBD2. Germline V lookup: CDR1 KGHDR, CDR2 SFDVKD. J was trimmed by 5 bases and V by 5 bases; bases with no gene match: 4. The CDR3 is made up of 15 amino acids. The CDR3: CATSGLAGVIDTQYF. Here the CDR3 DNA reads TGTGCCACCAGTGGACTAGCGGGAGTTATAGATACGCAGTATTTT.

At least ten counts were recorded for this clonotype. This chain uses TRBV7-8 with TRBJ2-7, with 8 bases aligning to TRBD2. Per the germline V gene, CDR1 is SGHVS and CDR2 is FQNEAQ. J lost 3 bases, V lost 5 bases, and 12 bases had no gene match. This CDR3 contains 16 residues. The CDR3 here is CASSLEGTRVLYEQYF. The CDR3 nucleotides read TGTGCCAGCAGCCTAGAAGGGACTAGAGTACTCTACGAGCAGTACTTC. Combining the CDR3 with reference TRBV7-8 and TRBJ2-7 gives the whole variable domain GAGVSQSPRYKVAKRGQDVALRCDPISGHVSLFWYQQALGQGPEFLTYFQNEAQLDKSGLPSDRFFAERPEGSVSTLKIQRTQQEDSAVYLCASSLEGTRVLYEQYFGPGTRLTVT.

This clonotype was found many times. The chain joins TRBV29-1 to TRBJ2-3, with D possibly matching TRBD1 (5 bases). The V gene lost 0 bases and the J gene lost 2 bases, with 12 bases spanning the gap. Germline CDR1 and CDR2: SQVTM and ANQGSEA. The CDR3 runs 15 residues. The CDR3 loop reads CSVEDQQEFTDTQYF. The CDR3 coding sequence is TGCAGCGTTGAAGACCAACAGGAGTTCACAGATACGCAGTATTTT.

Ten or more counts support this clonotype. The V gene is TRBV6-2 or TRBV6-3, the J gene TRBJ2-1; 9 bases are a match to TRBD1. The ends lost 7 bases at V and 3 bases at J; junction bases unmatched: 7. This CDR3 has 15 residues. The germline CDR1 and CDR2 sequences are MNHEY and SVGEGT. CDR3 nucleotides: TGTGCCAGCAACAACCGGGACAGGGACTACAATGAGCAGTTCTTC. Encoded protein: CASNNRDRDYNEQFF.

This clonotype was picked up many times. V is TRBV10-3 and J is TRBJ2-7; TRBD2 aligns across 9 bases. There are 15 residues in the CDR3. V lost 6 bases, J lost 1 base, and 7 bases stayed unmatched. Germline V gene sequence: CDR1 ENHRY, CDR2 SYGVKD. The CDR3 protein is CAIRDRAGGSYEQYF. CDR3 DNA sequence: TGTGCCATCAGAGATAGAGCGGGAGGATCCTACGAGCAGTACTTC.

The chain recombines TRBV10-3 with TRBJ2-4; 10 nucleotides align to TRBD1. Germline CDR1 and CDR2: ENHRY and SYGVKD. This CDR3 spans 16 amino acids. J gave up 4 bases and V 5 bases, and 8 bases lay outside the gene matches. The CDR3 DNA sequence: TGTGCCATCAGTAAAGGGACAGGGGATCCAAAAAACATTCAGTACTTC. Amino acids: CAISKGTGDPKNIQYF.

At least ten counts were recorded for this clonotype. CDR3 bases: TGTGCCAGCAGCCAGCCCCTACTACTACTAGCTGAGCAGTTCTTC. Translating it yields CASSQPLLLLAEQFF. J is TRBJ2-1 and V is TRBV7-2, with D possibly matching TRBD2 (6 bases). CDR3 size: 15 residues. V shed 5 bases and J shed 9 bases, with 20 bases lying between them. Per germline, CDR1 SGHTA and CDR2 FQGNSA.

V is TRBV28 and J is TRBJ2-2, with D tentatively TRBD1 (5 bases). Between the trimmed V and J ends, which lost 1 base and 2 bases, there was a span of 14 bases. CDR1 and CDR2 (germline): MDHEN, SYDVKM. This CDR3 has 17 amino acids. For the CDR3, the DNA is TGTGCCAGCAGTTTATCTGTGGGGCCCTACAACACCGGGGAGCTGTTTTTT. Protein: CASSLSVGPYNTGELFF.

The chain recombines TRBV13 with TRBJ2-1, with D possibly TRBD1 on 5 matching bases. V dropped 0 bases and J dropped 9 bases, with 12 bases sitting between them. The germline CDR1 and CDR2 sequences are PRHDT and FYEKMQ (reference sequence). The CDR3 spans 14 residues. The CDR3 loop is CASSLGLGVGEQFF. CDR3 coding DNA: TGTGCCAGCAGCTTAGGGCTAGGGGTTGGTGAGCAGTTCTTC.

This clonotype appeared many times. This chain links TRBV28 with TRBJ2-7; no firm D call. The germline V gene encodes CDR1 MDHEN and CDR2 SYDVKM. Trimming removed 2 bases from V and 2 bases from J, with 13 bases in between. CDR3 length: 15 residues. The CDR3 sequence is CASSLRSAKAYEQYF. Here the CDR3 DNA reads TGTGCCAGCAGTTTAAGGTCCGCCAAGGCCTACGAGCAGTACTTC.